Listed here are 16 T cell receptor beta chains from one sample, sequenced in a study of blood T cell repertoires in COVID-19 (dated by TCRdb to the early 2020s). Libraries were built with the immunoSEQ multiplex PCR assay. This immuneACCESS table, as held by TCRdb, lists in-frame sequences with V and J called but not all clones. Of the missing ones, under half trace to an unresolved V gene in checked studies; the others have no known cause. Here the sample has about 60,000 clones; around 80% occur a single time. Approximately 10% of the sample comes from the top ten. The sample consisted of peripheral blood. The receptors originated from a man aged 25 to 40 with COVID-19, enrolled during active disease.

This clone was seen only a few times. The gene calls are TRBV7-8 and TRBJ1-2, with a tentative D call TRBD1 (5 bases). Trimming removed 5 bases from V and 2 bases from J, with 15 bases in between. Germline loops: CDR1 SGHVS, CDR2 FQNEAQ. This CDR3 comprises 15 residues. CDR3 region: CASSSHDRGNYGYTF. The DNA for the CDR3 is TGTGCCAGCAGCAGCCATGATCGGGGGAACTATGGCTACACCTTC.

This clone has a single count. The rearrangement joins TRBV6-1 to TRBJ2-7; the D gene is possibly TRBD1 (6 bases). Germline values: CDR1 MNHNS, CDR2 SASEGT. The V gene lost 4 bases and the J gene lost 0 bases, with 16 bases spanning the gap. CDR3 size: 16 residues. The chain's CDR3 is CASSARTASSSYEQYF. CDR3 nucleotides: TGTGCCAGCAGTGCCCGGACAGCCTCTAGCTCCTACGAGCAGTACTTC.

The chain couples TRBV4-1 to TRBJ2-5; 10 nucleotides match TRBD2. V lost 0 bases, J lost 3 bases, and 7 bases stayed unmatched. The CDR3 is 17 residues long. Looked up from germline, CDR1 is MGHRA and CDR2 is YSYEKL. This chain's CDR3 is CASSQDRRLAGEETQYF. The CDR3 bases are TGCGCCAGCAGCCAAGATCGTCGGCTAGCGGGAGAAGAGACCCAGTACTTC.

The chain couples TRBV7-6 to TRBJ1-3; D uncertain. Germline V gives CDR1 SGHVS, CDR2 FNYEAQ. V was shortened by 3 bases and J by 4 bases, with 7 bases between the two germline ends. CDR3 length: 13 amino acids. The DNA for the CDR3 is TGTGCCAGCAGCTTTCCAGGAGGAAACACCATATATTTT. It is translated as CASSFPGGNTIYF.

The gene calls are TRBV6-5 and TRBJ2-5; 7 bases are a match to TRBD2. CDR3 length equals 16 residues. V gave up 0 bases and J gave up 0 bases; unmatched junction bases: 4. Germline lookup yields CDR1 MNHEY and CDR2 SVGAGI. The chain's CDR3 is CASSYSVGGNQETQYF. The CDR3, as DNA: TGTGCCAGCAGTTACTCAGTGGGAGGGAACCAAGAGACCCAGTACTTC.

The chain recombines TRBV27 with TRBJ2-1, with 8 bases identical to TRBD2. The CDR3 is 14 amino acids. In germline, CDR1 is MNHEY, CDR2 SMNVEV (reference sequence). The V gene end was trimmed by 4 bases and the J gene end by 8 bases; junction bases not matched to a gene: 7. CDR3 region: CASSYSGSWDEQFF. Written as DNA, the CDR3 is TGTGCCAGCAGTTACAGCGGGAGTTGGGATGAGCAGTTCTTC.

The chain joins TRBV9 to TRBJ1-2; D not certain. The V end lost 4 bases, the J end lost 3 bases, and 13 bases lay between the germline ends. CDR3 length: 14 residues. In germline, CDR1 is SGDLS, CDR2 YYNGEE. The CDR3 reads CASSPRGGHYGYTF. The CDR3 nucleotides are TGTGCCAGCAGCCCCCGGGGAGGGCACTATGGCTACACCTTC.

V gene TRBV29-1 combines with J gene TRBJ2-1, with D possibly being TRBD2 (5 bases). V lost 3 bases and J 0 bases, leaving 6 bases between the germline ends. This CDR3 region has 13 residues. Looked up from germline, CDR1 is SQVTM and CDR2 is ANQGSEA. The CDR3 is CSVDRGSYNEQFF. DNA of the CDR3: TGCAGCGTTGATCGGGGCTCCTACAATGAGCAGTTCTTC.

V and J are TRBV11-2 and TRBJ1-1, with D possibly matching TRBD1 (6 bases). The V gene's germline CDR1 is SGHAT and CDR2 FQNNGV. CDR3 length: 15 amino acids. Deletions cut 2 bases from V and 5 bases from J, with 15 bases between. CDR3 loop: CASSLRFSGVTEAFF. For the CDR3, the DNA is TGTGCCAGCAGCTTACGATTTTCAGGGGTAACTGAAGCTTTCTTT.

The rearrangement uses TRBV7-8 and TRBJ1-2; no firm D call. The V gene's germline CDR1 is SGHVS and CDR2 FQNEAQ. V dropped 2 bases and J dropped 2 bases, with 12 bases sitting between them. This CDR3 is built from 15 residues. This CDR3 is CASSLIQELNYGYTF. CDR3 sequence (DNA): TGTGCCAGCAGCTTAATTCAAGAGCTAAACTATGGCTACACCTTC. The whole variable domain, remainder taken from reference TRBV7-8 and TRBJ1-2, is GAGVSQSPRYKVAKRGQDVALRCDPISGHVSLFWYQQALGQGPEFLTYFQNEAQLDKSGLPSDRFFAERPEGSVSTLKIQRTQQEDSAVYLCASSLIQELNYGYTFGSGTRLTVV.

The chain joins TRBV5-5 to TRBJ2-7, with TRBD1 identical over 7 bases. CDR3 length: 17 amino acids. The germline gives CDR1 SGHKS, CDR2 YYEKEE (reference sequence). J lost 2 bases, V lost 2 bases, and 13 bases had no gene match. Here the CDR3 DNA reads TGTGCCAGCAGCTTCGGACAGGCGGCAATCTTAACCTACGAGCAGTACTTC. This encodes CASSFGQAAILTYEQYF.

CDR3 nucleotide sequence: TGCAGCGGGCAACCGGGACTAGCGGGCAATGAGCAGTTCTTC. Translated, it gives CSGQPGLAGNEQFF. The rearrangement uses TRBV29-1 and TRBJ2-1; 12 bases align to TRBD2. The ends lost 7 bases at V and 6 bases at J; junction bases unmatched: 7. The germline CDR1 and CDR2 sequences are SQVTM and ANQGSEA. The CDR3 spans 14 residues.

The chain combines TRBV18 with TRBJ2-2; 9 bases are shared with TRBD1. The CDR3 is 16 residues long. J lost 0 bases, V lost 6 bases, and 5 bases had no gene match. Per the germline V gene, CDR1 is KGHSH and CDR2 is LQKENI. The CDR3 here is CASSGQGPANTGELFF. In DNA form, the CDR3 reads TGTGCCAGCTCCGGACAGGGGCCCGCGAACACCGGGGAGCTGTTTTTT.

In its sample, this clone was seen a few times. The chain links TRBV29-1 to TRBJ2-7, with 8 bases matching TRBD1. After removal of 4 bases from V and 13 bases from J, the junction contained 6 bases not matched to a gene. Germline CDR1 reads SQVTM; CDR2 reads ANQGSEA. The CDR3 covers 10 residues. The CDR3 is CSVAKDRAYF. CDR3 DNA: TGCAGCGTTGCCAAGGACAGGGCCTACTTC.

J is TRBJ2-2 and V is TRBV28; a possible D gene is TRBD2 (5 bases). There are 13 residues in the CDR3. The germline gives CDR1 MDHEN, CDR2 SYDVKM. Trimming took 7 bases from V and 4 from J, leaving 10 bases between them. CDR3 sequence reads: CASNVGSTGELFF. The CDR3 bases are TGTGCCAGCAATGTAGGGAGCACCGGGGAGCTGTTTTTT.

This clone was counted once. V usage is TRBV10-3 and J usage is TRBJ2-3; 11 bases line up with TRBD1. CDR3 length: 16 residues. The V gene end was trimmed by 6 bases and the J gene end by 1 base; junction bases not matched to a gene: 6. Germline loops: CDR1 ENHRY, CDR2 SYGVKD. In nucleotides, the CDR3 is TGTGCCATCAGATTCGGACAGGGGGCGCGCACAGATACGCAGTATTTT. Amino acid sequence: CAIRFGQGARTDTQYF.